The 18 T cell receptor beta chains listed next were all sequenced from one sample in a study of CD4 T cells in relation to SARS-CoV-2 and coronaviruses. CD4+ T cells from unexposed donors were obtained before the COVID-19 pandemic (2011-2018). The cells were cultured for approximately 10 days before CD4+ T cells were isolated. What these receptors recognize is not known. Libraries were prepared by immunoSEQ multiplex PCR; TCRdb keeps only in-frame clonotypes and omits some of them. This sample has around 23,000 clones, with around 75% found just once. The sequenced sample consisted of CD4+ T cells from PBMCs, cultured in vitro. Source of these receptors: a human donor in good health.

The chain combines TRBV19 with TRBJ2-2; D unclear. V was cut by 3 bases and J by 1 base, with 6 bases left in between. This CDR3 spans 14 amino acids. Germline V gives CDR1 LNHDA, CDR2 SQIVND (reference sequence). DNA for the CDR3: TGTGCCAGTAGTATGGACGGGAACACCGGGGAGCTGTTTTTT. It yields the protein CASSMDGNTGELFF.

The J gene is TRBJ2-1, the V gene TRBV10-2; tentative D call: TRBD1 (6 bases). CDR3 length: 15 residues. Germline V lookup: CDR1 WSHSY, CDR2 SAAADI. V was cut by 0 bases and J by 4 bases, with 10 bases left in between. The CDR3 is CASSESGTPYNEQFF. The CDR3 DNA reads TGCGCCAGCAGTGAGTCCGGGACACCATACAATGAGCAGTTCTTC.

This clone appeared a single time. The chain recombines TRBV27 with TRBJ2-5; no clear D gene. V was cut by 5 bases and J by 1 base, with 14 bases left in between. Germline V gene lookup returns CDR1 MNHEY and CDR2 SMNVEV (reference sequence). This CDR3 contains 15 residues. The DNA for the CDR3 is TGTGCCAGCAGTAAATCCCCCGGCGGCCAAGAGACCCAGTACTTC. Translating gives CASSKSPGGQETQYF.

The CDR3 sequence is CASGLGPPLMFF. CDR3 in DNA: TGTGCTAGTGGTTTGGGGCCCCCCTTGATGTTCTTT. The rearrangement links TRBV12-5 to TRBJ1-1; D uncertain. V lost 1 base, J lost 14 bases, and 14 bases lay in between. The CDR3 is 12 residues long. The germline CDR1 and CDR2 sequences are LGHNT and FRNRAP.

CDR3 bases: TGTGCCAGCAGCTTGGAAAGGGTTACCGGGGAGCTGTTTTTT. Amino acids: CASSLERVTGELFF. The rearrangement joins TRBV5-4 to TRBJ2-2, with D hard to call. V was trimmed by 0 bases and J by 5 bases, leaving 8 bases between them. CDR3 length equals 14 residues. Germline loops: CDR1 SGHNT, CDR2 YYREEE (reference sequence).

A single count supports this clone. This sequence joins TRBV27 and TRBJ2-6, with 7 bases matching TRBD1. V dropped 8 bases and J dropped 2; count of bases not matched to a gene: 15. The CDR3 spans 18 residues. Looked up from germline, CDR1 is MNHEY and CDR2 is SMNVEV (reference sequence). As DNA, the CDR3 is TGTGCCAGCCCCGACAGGGCCCCATCGGCCCCTGGGGCCAACGTCCTGACTTTC. Its translation: CASPDRAPSAPGANVLTF.

This chain joins TRBV20-1 and TRBJ2-1, with 9 bases that match TRBD1. From germline, CDR1 is DFQATT and CDR2 SNEGSKA (reference sequence). The CDR3 has 15 amino acids. V shed 6 bases and J 6 bases; nucleotides not matched to a gene: 12. The CDR3 DNA is TGCAGTGCGAGTCCCGGGACAGGGTTGAGCAATGAGCAGTTCTTC. Translating it yields CSASPGTGLSNEQFF.

The chain couples TRBV11-3 to TRBJ2-5, with D possibly TRBD2 on 5 matching bases. V was trimmed by 4 bases and J by 5 bases, leaving 14 bases between them. The CDR3 runs to 14 residues. Germline V gene data show CDR1 as SGHNT and CDR2 as YENEEA. CDR3 in DNA: TGTGCCAGCAGCTCCCAGGAAGGCGGGGAGACCCAGTACTTC. Translated: CASSSQEGGETQYF.

J is TRBJ2-2 and V is TRBV5-1, with D possibly TRBD2 on 5 matching bases. V lost 4 bases and J 2 bases, leaving 9 bases between the germline ends. Germline V gives CDR1 SGHRS, CDR2 YFSETQ. CDR3 length: 14 residues. CDR3 region: CASSPTTNTGELFF. In DNA, the CDR3 is TGCGCCAGCAGCCCGACTACTAACACCGGGGAGCTGTTTTTT.

This clone was seen just once. The V gene is TRBV5-1, the J gene TRBJ1-1, with TRBD1 identical over 9 bases. This CDR3 is 15 amino acids long. The trim removed 0 bases at V and 6 bases at J, leaving 6 bases unmatched. The germline CDR1 and CDR2 sequences are SGHRS and YFSETQ. The CDR3 region has the DNA TGCGCCAGCAGCTTGGCCGGGACAGGGAAGTCTGAAGCTTTCTTT. It codes for CASSLAGTGKSEAFF.

This sequence joins TRBV5-4 and TRBJ2-7; D remains ambiguous. Trimming took 0 bases from V and 3 from J, leaving 4 bases between them. CDR1 and CDR2 from the germline V gene are SGHNT and YYREEE (reference sequence). This CDR3 region has 12 residues. The CDR3 nucleotides read TGTGCCAGCAGCTTGGACAACTACGAGCAGTACTTC. Its translation: CASSLDNYEQYF. The variable domain in full, with the rest retrieved from reference TRBV5-4 and TRBJ2-7, is ETGVTQSPTHLIKTRGQQVTLRCSSQSGHNTVSWYQQALGQGPQFIFQYYREEENGRGNFPPRFSGLQFPNYSSELNVNALELDDSALYLCASSLDNYEQYFGPGTRLTVT.

CDR3 bases: TGTGCCAGCAGTGAAGGGGTCACCTACAATGAGCAGTTCTTC. Translation gives CASSEGVTYNEQFF. The gene calls are TRBV2 and TRBJ2-1; D gene unclear. V dropped 1 base and J dropped 2 bases, with 6 bases sitting between them. The CDR3 is 14 residues long. The germline V gene encodes CDR1 SNHLY and CDR2 FYNNEI.

This chain uses TRBV5-6 with TRBJ2-7, with unresolved D. V lost 4 bases, J lost 3 bases, and 11 bases lay in between. CDR3 length: 13 amino acids. In germline, CDR1 is SGHDT, CDR2 YYEEEE. CDR3 protein: CASSPNWGYEQYF. In DNA, the CDR3 is TGTGCCAGCAGCCCGAATTGGGGCTACGAGCAGTACTTC.

This rearrangement joins TRBV27 to TRBJ2-7, with 8 nucleotides matching TRBD2. The germline CDR1 and CDR2 sequences are MNHEY and SMNVEV (reference sequence). Trimming took 5 bases from V and 4 from J; bases not matched to a gene: 7. This CDR3 region has 14 residues. In DNA form, the CDR3 reads TGTGCCAGCAGTCCGATGAGCGGGGGTTACGAGCAGTACTTC. Its protein product is CASSPMSGGYEQYF.

This chain connects TRBV11-2 to TRBJ2-1, with TRBD2 identical over 12 bases. After removal of 5 bases from V and 10 bases from J, the junction contained 21 bases not matched to a gene. The CDR3 runs to 19 residues. Germline-derived CDR1 and CDR2 are SGHAT and FQNNGV. In nucleotides, the CDR3 is TGTGCCAGCAGCCTAACAAGGACTAGCGGGATGAGACGAGTCTGGGAGCAGTTCTTC. Its protein product is CASSLTRTSGMRRVWEQFF.

The chain links TRBV24-1 to TRBJ2-5; D is perhaps TRBD1 (6 bases). Germline V gene sequence: CDR1 KGHDR, CDR2 SFDVKD. V was cut by 11 bases and J by 1 base, with 10 bases left in between. CDR3 length: 12 residues. CDR3 sequence reads: CAMDSPQETQYF. The CDR3 nucleotides read TGTGCCATGGACAGCCCCCAAGAGACCCAGTACTTC.

This clone was seen more than once but under ten times. This chain uses TRBV25-1 with TRBJ1-2; TRBD1 matches at 7 bases. In germline, CDR1 is MGHDK, CDR2 SYGVNS. The CDR3 runs to 14 residues. The trim removed 4 bases at V and 8 bases at J, leaving 10 bases unmatched. CDR3 protein: CASSARDRVEGYTF. CDR3 bases: TGTGCCAGCAGTGCAAGAGACAGGGTCGAGGGCTACACCTTC.

The CDR3 DNA is TGTGCCAGCAGACGGGACTCGGGGAGGGAGCAGTACTTC. This translates into CASRRDSGREQYF. This chain uses TRBV2 with TRBJ2-7; possible D gene TRBD2, 6 bases. Germline CDR1 reads SNHLY; CDR2 reads FYNNEI. This CDR3 is 13 amino acids long. V was pared by 6 bases and J by 7 bases, with 16 bases between. The whole variable domain, filled in from reference TRBV2 and TRBJ2-7, reads EPEVTQTPSHQVTQMGQEVILRCVPISNHLYFYWYRQILGQKVEFLVSFYNNEISEKSEIFDDQFSVERPDGSNFTLKIRSTKLEDSAMYFCASRRDSGREQYFGPGTRLTVT.